This T cell receptor (beta chain) was sequenced in a study of blood T cell repertoires in COVID-19. For the study at large: Sites in the United States, Italy and Spain provided acute and convalescent COVID-19 samples. PBMCs, B-cell-depleted T cells, or T cells were the source of the cDNA or gDNA that made up the material.

Per germline, CDR1 SQVTM and CDR2 ANQGSEA. Trimming took 6 bases from V and 6 from J, leaving 17 bases between them. The CDR3 has 13 amino acids. As originally analysed: Estimation of nucleated cell counts relied on the amplification of reference gene primers. This table comes from immunoSEQ multiplex PCR, and its TCRdb copy is limited to in-frame clones, with some not included. From that table come the V and J calls and clone size; the DNA was used to work out D and trimming. The table shows more than 120,000 clones, with approximately 88% occurring only once. Specimen: peripheral blood. This receptor was obtained from a human donor in a cohort sampled during active COVID-19. This chain joins TRBV29-1 and TRBJ1-1; the D gene is possibly TRBD1 (5 bases). The CDR3 DNA is TGCAGCGTCCGTAGGGCAGGGTTTCCTGAAGCTTTCTTT. Its translation: CSVRRAGFPEAFF.